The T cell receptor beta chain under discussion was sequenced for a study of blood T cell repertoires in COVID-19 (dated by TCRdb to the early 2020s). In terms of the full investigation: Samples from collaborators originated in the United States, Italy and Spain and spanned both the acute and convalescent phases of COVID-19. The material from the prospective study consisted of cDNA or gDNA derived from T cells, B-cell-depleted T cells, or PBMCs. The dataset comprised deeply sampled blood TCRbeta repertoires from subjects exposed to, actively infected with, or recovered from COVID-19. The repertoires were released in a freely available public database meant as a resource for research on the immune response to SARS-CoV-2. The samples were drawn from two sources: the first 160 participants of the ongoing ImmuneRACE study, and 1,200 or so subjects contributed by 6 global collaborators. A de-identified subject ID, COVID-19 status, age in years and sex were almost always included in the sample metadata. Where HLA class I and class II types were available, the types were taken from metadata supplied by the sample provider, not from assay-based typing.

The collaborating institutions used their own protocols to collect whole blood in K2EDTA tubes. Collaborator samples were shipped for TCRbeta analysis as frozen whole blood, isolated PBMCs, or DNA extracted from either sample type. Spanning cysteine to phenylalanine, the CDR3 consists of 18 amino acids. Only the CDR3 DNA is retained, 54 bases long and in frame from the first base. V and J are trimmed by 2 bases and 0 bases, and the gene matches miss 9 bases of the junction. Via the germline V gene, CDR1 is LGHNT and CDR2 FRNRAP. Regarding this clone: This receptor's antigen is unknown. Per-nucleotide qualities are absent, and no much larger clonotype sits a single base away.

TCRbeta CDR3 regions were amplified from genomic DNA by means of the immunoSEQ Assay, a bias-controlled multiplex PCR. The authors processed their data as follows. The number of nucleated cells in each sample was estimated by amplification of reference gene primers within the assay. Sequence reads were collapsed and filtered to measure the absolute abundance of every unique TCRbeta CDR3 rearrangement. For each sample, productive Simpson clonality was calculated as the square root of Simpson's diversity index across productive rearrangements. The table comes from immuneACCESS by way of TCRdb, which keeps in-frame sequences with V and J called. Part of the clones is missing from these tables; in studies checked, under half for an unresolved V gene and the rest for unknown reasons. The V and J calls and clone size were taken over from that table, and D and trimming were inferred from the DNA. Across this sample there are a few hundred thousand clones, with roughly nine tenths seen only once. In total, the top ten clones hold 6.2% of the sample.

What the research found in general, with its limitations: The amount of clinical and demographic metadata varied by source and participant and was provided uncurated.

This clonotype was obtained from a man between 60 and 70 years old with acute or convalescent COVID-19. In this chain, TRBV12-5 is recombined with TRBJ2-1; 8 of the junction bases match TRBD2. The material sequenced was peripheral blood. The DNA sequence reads TGTGCTAGTGGTTTGTTTGTTAGCGGGGTGAGCTCCTACAATGAGCAGTTCTTC. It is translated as CASGLFVSGVSSYNEQFF.